Included here is one T cell receptor (beta chain) sequence, with context. Antigen: not known. The ends lost 2 bases at V and 0 bases at J; junction bases unmatched: 7. The germline V gene encodes CDR1 MGHRA and CDR2 YSYEKL. This CDR3 spans 18 amino acids. This record comes from a study of blood T cells in healthy people across ages. Overall study results and limits: Higher diversity, along with more naive CD4+ cells, distinguished long-lived donors from aged donors.

A second roughly 6 to 12 cycle PCR used barcoded and J-beta primers. Through a template-switch adaptor with 12 random nucleotides, each cDNA molecule received a tag. TCRdb recomputed calls from the 5' RACE reads with MiXCR, one row per CDR3 protein. The sample has around 900,000 distinct CDR3 sequences, less than 35% seen once. The chain employs TRBV4-1 and TRBJ1-2; 12 bases align to TRBD1. The clonotype was recovered from a woman aged 80 or over in good health. The sample taken for sequencing was blood. The DNA for the CDR3 is TGCGCCAGCAGCCAACCGGGACAGGGGGCCCGCTCTAACTATGGCTACACCTTC. It translates to CASSQPGQGARSNYGYTF.